This T cell receptor beta chain derives from a study of cytomegalovirus exposure and HLA in healthy donors listed by TCRdb under 2017. Concerning the study at large: An earlier analysis of fewer than 750 of the donors reported approximately 260 Gb of sequence data and roughly 120 million unique TCR beta sequences obtained from about 180 million T cells. An earlier analysis of 587 of the donors used high-throughput TCR beta sequencing to judge whether each TCR beta V gene segment behaved as functional or pseudogenic. About five DR-DQ haplotypes were treated as single units for association and clustering because of strong linkage in the cohort. On average, over 200,000 unique TCR beta nucleotide sequences were sequenced per donor among a few hundred genotyped donors of the cohort, with 15% to 20% of those sequences being non-productive. Typing coverage varied by locus: roughly 620-640 donors for A, B, C, DRB1 and DQB1; roughly 560 for DQA1; more than 600 for DPA1; roughly 450 for DPB1. In the later analysis, no new phenotypic data were used to find candidate immune exposures; instead, reliance was placed on TCR beta sequences and their occurrence across donors. Roughly 290 gigabases of sequencing data and around 85 million unique TCR sequences made up an early release that covered nearly 650 HLA-typed donors. In a later analysis, previously published TCR beta repertoires from 670 or so donors were re-analyzed and high-resolution HLA genotyping was added so that TCR occurrence patterns could be studied. Of the approximately 370 genotyped donors, less than 85% were placed in the genetic ancestry cluster associated with self-reported Caucasian donors. The T cell repertoires of 666 subjects were profiled by immunosequencing and related to cytomegalovirus serostatus. To predict cytomegalovirus infection status, the study combined high-throughput TCR immunosequencing, statistical association of individual TCRs with disease status, and machine learning. All discovery cohort repertoires had been generated using a single sequencing platform. In a later genetic analysis, genome-wide SNP genotypes for about 65% of the roughly 700 donors were used, and that subset was treated as a discovery cohort. HLA typing covered class I and class II loci at four-digit resolution. Along with the approximately 700-subject first cohort, a separate validation cohort of some 130 different subjects was used. Donor age, sex, ethnicity and CMV serostatus were compiled together with the repertoire data. The study was designed to test whether signatures of past pathogen exposure could be identified by cataloging public T cell receptors.

According to the germline V gene, CDR1 reads SQVTM and CDR2 reads ANQGSEA. The CDR3 contains 17 residues, cysteine and phenylalanine counted. The read is trimmed to its CDR3 DNA, 51 bases read in frame from base 1. The germline V and J ends show losses of 5 bases and 6 bases respectively, and no gene match explains 13 bases of the junction. The cohort consisted of 600 to 700 healthy bone marrow donors. All cohort members were sampled while nominally healthy, although unrecorded immune exposures were likely present. The donor tested CMV seropositive, placing the donor among the 289 seropositive members of the cohort. Every donor gave a peripheral blood sample, and the peripheral blood mononuclear cells from that sample were used for TCR beta sequencing. Genomic DNA extraction from the blood cell samples was performed with the Qiagen DNeasy Blood Extraction Kit. Concerning this clone itself: Its antigen is still unknown. Base qualities were left out, and no much larger clone turns up one base away.

The study at large found these results: A later analysis associated about 17,000 TCR beta sequences with specific HLA alleles at a false discovery rate of 0.05. A later genetic analysis reported fewer N-insertions in productive TCRs among donors in an Asian-associated ancestry cluster than the roughly 640-donor mean. Compared with equally common non-associated chains, HLA-associated TCR beta chains in a later analysis were more clonally expanded and had lower generation probabilities. According to a later analysis, most CMV-associated TCR beta chains appeared to be HLA-restricted, and the HLA associations seemed to be driven largely by CMV exposure. Because some donors lacked HLA typing at each locus, the association tests relied only on the typed subset. When HLA alleles, especially DR and DQ, strongly co-occurred, attributing TCR associations to individual alleles was difficult. Some 15 rarely observed V segments, including chromosome 9 orphons, were excluded from the earlier analysis of approximately 600 of the donors because counts were too low. A few of the identified cytomegalovirus-associated TCR beta chains were confirmed in vitro to be specific for cytomegalovirus antigens. Broadly in line with IMGT annotations, most TCR beta V segments showed up in productive rearrangements about 87% or about 30% of the time in an earlier analysis of several hundred of the donors. A further reported finding was that TCR beta sequences accurately predicted the HLA-A and HLA-B alleles for most subjects in the first cohort. Some IMGT-functional V segments, including TRBV6-2 and TRBV6-3, could not be distinguished by the 87-base-pair reads and were therefore excluded. CMV serostatus was the only immune exposure information available for the cohort. The authors suggested that the approach could potentially be generalized to other disease states and immunological phenotypes. The presence/absence analyses assumed that sequencing depth was roughly uniform across donors, and that assumption may not be true. Cytomegalovirus status was reported to be diagnosed by the classifier with high specificity and sensitivity in both the original and validation cohorts. V-gene and J-gene trimming of TCR beta chains was associated with a missense DCLRE1C variant in a later genetic analysis, and the association was replicated in an independent cohort. Only TCR beta chains were sequenced in this cohort, and the absence of alpha or paired-chain data limited detectable features. The sequencing pipeline was judged likely to have produced a cluster of highly shared sequence variants as a technical artifact. Correlated functional status among segregating V segments might reflect linkage disequilibrium, but an unknown experimental factor could not be ruled out. A total of about 150 TCR beta chains were listed by the study as associated with cytomegalovirus. Most TCR sequences were seen in very few donors, while some public TCRs were found in many individuals. In a later analysis, several top co-occurrence clusters were reported to appear linked to parvovirus B19, influenza, CMV and Epstein-Barr virus. In a later analysis, the rate of TCR association differed among HLA loci, with DRB1 alleles having the most associated TCRs and HLA-C alleles having the fewest.

Library generation was performed with the immunoSEQ multiplex PCR assay. A mixture of 60 forward primers for TCR Vbeta segments and 13 reverse primers for TCR Jbeta segments was used in the multiplex PCR. A multiplex PCR assay on genomic DNA amplified the CDR3 region of rearranged TCR beta genes. On the Illumina HiSeq System, the amplified TCR beta libraries were sequenced as 87-base-pair reads. As for how the authors treated the data: A later analysis tallied roughly 80 million unique TCR beta chains across the 600 to 700 repertoires, and some 10 million of those chains were shared by two or more donors. Raw reads were error-corrected and collapsed into unique sequences by a nearest-neighbor algorithm in which closely related sequences were merged to remove PCR and sequencing errors. Alignment of CDR3 sequences to IMGT reference sequences was used to assign V, D and J gene segments. For a sequence to be retained, at least a six-nucleotide match to both a V gene segment and a J gene segment was required. A rearrangement was called productive if the CDR3 had no stop codons and remained in frame with V and J, and every other rearrangement was called non-productive. Following IMGT convention, CDR3 was defined as the stretch from the second conserved V-encoded cysteine to the conserved J-encoded phenylalanine. The earlier analysis of about 590 of the donors excluded sequences that lacked an unambiguous match to a single V gene segment. In an earlier analysis of approximately 610 of the donors, V segments were called functional above 56.7% productive rearrangements and were called segregating when the between-donor standard deviation exceeded 5%. To diagnose cytomegalovirus status from the catalog of TCR beta chain sequences, a statistical classification framework was built. In a later analysis, TCR nucleotide sequences were compared against IMGT/GENE-DB human TR gene sequences so that V and J genes could be assigned. In a later analysis, CDR3 sequences and most-parsimonious VDJ recombination scenarios were assigned using the TCRdist pipeline. A later analysis defined each TCR beta chain by its CDR3 amino acid sequence plus V-gene family, and excluded reads lacking a unique V-gene family. In a later analysis, fewer than 650 highly shared, low-generation-probability nucleotide sequences were removed to address suspected cross-contamination and a sequencing artifact. For each public chain, a later analysis derived a clonal expansion index from normalized ranks of inferred template counts within each repertoire. A later analysis computed generation probabilities with a VDJ recombination model fitted to out-of-frame rearrangements, and checked the results against IGoR. In a later analysis, TCR-TCR, TCR-HLA and TCR-CMV co-occurrence was scored with hypergeometric tests, and a repertoire-size bias correction was applied to TCR pairs. False discovery rates were estimated in a later analysis by permuting HLA or CMV assignments 20 times. A later analysis grouped co-occurring TCRs with DBSCAN, adding TCRdist sequence similarity when clustering within HLA-allele-positive subsets. Co-occurrence clustering excluded repertoires with fewer than 30,000 or more than 120,000 public chains, plus five with anomalous nucleotide sharing. The table was pulled from immuneACCESS by TCRdb, which kept in-frame rearrangements only. Such tables lose some clones; where checked, under half of the loss comes from unresolved V genes, and the rest has no known cause. V and J calls and clone size follow that table, whereas D and trimming were derived from the DNA. The table for this sample lists 55,000 to 80,000 clones; roughly 70% of them were counted only once. Jointly, the top ten make up about 23% of the sample.

The source of this sequence is a middle-aged man in good health and CMV-seropositive. The chain links TRBV29-1 with TRBJ2-2; 12 middle bases align to TRBD2. Material: PBMCs. The CDR3 has the sequence CSVKTSGSAASPGELFF. The sequenced DNA is TGCAGCGTTAAGACTAGCGGGAGCGCCGCCAGCCCCGGGGAGCTGTTTTTT.